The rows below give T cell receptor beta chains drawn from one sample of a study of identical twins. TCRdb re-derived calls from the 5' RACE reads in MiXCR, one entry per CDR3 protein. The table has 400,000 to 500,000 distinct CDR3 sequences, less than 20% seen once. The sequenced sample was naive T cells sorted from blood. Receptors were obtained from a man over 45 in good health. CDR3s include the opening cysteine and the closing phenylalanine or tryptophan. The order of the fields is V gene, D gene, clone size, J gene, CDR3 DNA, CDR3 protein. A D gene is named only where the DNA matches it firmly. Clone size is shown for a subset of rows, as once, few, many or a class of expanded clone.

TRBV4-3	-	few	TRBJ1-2	TGCGCCAGCAGTCCGGCGATTGAGGACGTTCCCATCGTGAACTATGGCTACACCTTC	CASSPAIEDVPIVNYGYTF
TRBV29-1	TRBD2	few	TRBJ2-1	TGCAGCGTGGTGACTAGCGGGAACGAGGCAGTAAGCTCCTACAATGAGCAGTTCTTC	CSVVTSGNEAVSSYNEQFF
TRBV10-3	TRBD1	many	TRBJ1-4	TGTGCCATCAGTGACCCGGGACAGCCTAATGAAAAACTGTTTTTT	CAISDPGQPNEKLFF
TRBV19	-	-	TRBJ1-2	TGTGCCAGTAGTATTAGGTCGACCTATGGCTACACCTTC	CASSIRSTYGYTF
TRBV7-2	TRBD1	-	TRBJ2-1	TGTGCCAGCAGCTTACCGTCAGGGACAGGGTCCTACAATGAGCAGTTCTTC	CASSLPSGTGSYNEQFF
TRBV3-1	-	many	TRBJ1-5	TGTGCCAGCAGCCAAGATCTCGGGAGCAATCAGCCCCAGCATTTT	CASSQDLGSNQPQHF
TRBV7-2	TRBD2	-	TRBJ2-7	TGTGCCAGCAGACGGACTAGCCTTTTAAGCTCCTACGAGCAGTACTTC	CASRRTSLLSSYEQYF
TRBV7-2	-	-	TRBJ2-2	TGTGCCAGGGCGGGACTGAACGCCCCCGGGGAGCTGTTTTTT	CARAGLNAPGELFF
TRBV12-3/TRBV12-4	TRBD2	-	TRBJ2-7	TGTGCCAGCACCGAGCGGGAGGGAGGGAGCTACGAGCAGTACTTC	CASTEREGGSYEQYF
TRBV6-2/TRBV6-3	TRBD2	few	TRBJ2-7	TGTGCCAGCAGTCTGGGACTATTCTACGAGCAGTACTTC	CASSLGLFYEQYF
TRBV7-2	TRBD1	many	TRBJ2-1	TGTGCCAGCAGCTCATGGACAGGAACCTACAATGAGCAGTTCTTC	CASSSWTGTYNEQFF
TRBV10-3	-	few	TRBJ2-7	TGTGCCATCAGTGACAGGGACCCACCTTCCTACGAGCAGTACTTC	CAISDRDPPSYEQYF
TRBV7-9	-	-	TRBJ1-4	TGTGCCAGCAGCTTAGATTGGGGAAAACTGTTTTTT	CASSLDWGKLFF
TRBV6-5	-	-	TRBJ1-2	TGTGCCAGCAGTTACGGGAGAGCTAACTATGGCTACACCTTC	CASSYGRANYGYTF
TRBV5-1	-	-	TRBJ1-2	TGCGCCAGCAGCGAGGGATTTGGCTACACCTTC	CASSEGFGYTF
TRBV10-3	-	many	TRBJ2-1	TGTGCCATCTGGGGCGGCGCTTACAATGAGCAGTTCTTC	CAIWGGAYNEQFF
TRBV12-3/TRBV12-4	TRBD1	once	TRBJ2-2	TGTGCCAGCTACCCGGGACAGGGAATTTCCGGGGAGCTGTTTTTT	CASYPGQGISGELFF
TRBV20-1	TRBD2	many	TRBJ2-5	TGCAGTGCTAGGCCACTAGCGGCACCCTCGGGCCAAGAGACCCAGTACTTC	CSARPLAAPSGQETQYF
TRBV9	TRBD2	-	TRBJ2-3	TGTGCCAGCAGCGTAGCTACTCGCGGGGGTTACACAGATACGCAGTATTTT	CASSVATRGGYTDTQYF
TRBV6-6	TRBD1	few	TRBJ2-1	TGTGCCAGCCGACAGGGGTGGAATGAGCAGTTCTTC	CASRQGWNEQFF
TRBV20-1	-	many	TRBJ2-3	TGCAGTGCTAGAGATTGGAGGGGGAGCACAGATACGCAGTATTTT	CSARDWRGSTDTQYF
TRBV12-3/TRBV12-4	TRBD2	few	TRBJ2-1	TGTGCCAGCAGTTTATCTCTAGCGGGGGCTCGGGATGAGCAGTTCTTC	CASSLSLAGARDEQFF
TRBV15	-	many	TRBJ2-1	TGTGCCACCAGCAGAGATCGGGGGAAGCAGTTCTTC	CATSRDRGKQFF
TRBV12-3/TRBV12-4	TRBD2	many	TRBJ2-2	TGTGCCACCCACCGGGGAGGGCTCATCACCGGGGAGCTGTTTTTT	CATHRGGLITGELFF
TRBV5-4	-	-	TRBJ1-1	TGTGCCAGCAGCTACATCTCACAAGAAGCTTTCTTT	CASSYISQEAFF
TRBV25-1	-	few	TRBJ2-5	TGTGCCAGCAGTGCGTCCCTAGGCAGCTCTGAGACCCAGTACTTC	CASSASLGSSETQYF
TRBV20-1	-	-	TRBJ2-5	TGCAGTGCTAGAGATCAGACGGTTAAAGAGACCCAGTACTTC	CSARDQTVKETQYF
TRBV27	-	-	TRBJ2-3	TGTGCCAGCAGCTCGGGACTCACAGATACGCAGTATTTT	CASSSGLTDTQYF
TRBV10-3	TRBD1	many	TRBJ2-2	TGTGCCATCAGTGAGGACAGGGTTGGAACCGGGGAGCTGTTTTTT	CAISEDRVGTGELFF
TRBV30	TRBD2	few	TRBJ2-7	TGTGCCTGGAGTGGTCGGCTAGCGGGGGAGCAGTACTTC	CAWSGRLAGEQYF
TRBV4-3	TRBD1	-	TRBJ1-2	TGCGCCAGCAGCCCCCAGACAGGGGCCTTGGTCTATGGCTACACCTTC	CASSPQTGALVYGYTF
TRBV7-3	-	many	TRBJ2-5	TGTGCCAGCAGCTTAAATGGAGAGACCCAGTACTTC	CASSLNGETQYF